These T cell receptor beta chains were read from a single sample in a study of control samples from healthy donors and cancer patients. Data came from immunoSEQ multiplex PCR; TCRdb stores just in-frame clones and leaves some out. This table holds about 160,000 clones, around 94% found once. Sequencing was done on a sample of PBMCs. The receptors stem from a man aged 55 to 70 with colorectal cancer. Each CDR3 is given with its conserved first and last residue. The D gene is left open where the match is weak. Clone sizes are given selectively: once, few, many, or a class where the clone is expanded.

d_gene,v_gene,abundance,j_gene,CDR3nt,CDR3aa
NA,TRBV6-2/TRBV6-3,NA,TRBJ2-7,TGTGCCAGCAGTTACTTGGGCATCTCCTACGAGCAGTACTTC,CASSYLGISYEQYF
NA,TRBV10-3,NA,TRBJ1-3,TGTGCCATCAGTGAGGGGGACTCTGGAAACACCATATATTTT,CAISEGDSGNTIYF
NA,TRBV4-1,NA,TRBJ1-3,TGCGCCAGCAGCCAAGAAATTGGCAGGGTGCCAGGAAACACCATATATTTT,CASSQEIGRVPGNTIYF
NA,TRBV12-3/TRBV12-4,NA,TRBJ2-7,TGTGCCAGTAGCCCCGGGACACCCTACGAGCAGTACTTC,CASSPGTPYEQYF
NA,TRBV7-6,NA,TRBJ2-5,TGTGCCAGCAGCTTCCAAGAGACCCAGTACTTC,CASSFQETQYF
NA,TRBV29-1,NA,TRBJ1-2,TGCAGCGTCGAAGGGACGGATACTTCTAACTATGGCTACACCTTC,CSVEGTDTSNYGYTF
TRBD2,TRBV3-1/TRBV3-2,NA,TRBJ2-3,TGTGCCAGCAGCCAACGTCCTCTAGCGGGGAGGCCTGGGGATACGCAGTATTTT,CASSQRPLAGRPGDTQYF
NA,TRBV5-4,once,TRBJ1-4,TGTGCCAGCAGCTTGAAGGGCGGGCTTGAACTGTTTTTT,CASSLKGGLELFF
TRBD2,TRBV5-5,NA,TRBJ2-5,TGTGCCAGCAGCTTGATGGGACTAGCGGGGGAAGAGACCCAGTACTTC,CASSLMGLAGEETQYF
NA,TRBV27,NA,TRBJ1-2,TGTGCCAGCAGTTTATCCGGGGATGGCTACACCTTC,CASSLSGDGYTF
TRBD1,TRBV27,NA,TRBJ1-4,TGTGCCAGCAGTGTCGGGACAGCTGGTGAAAAACTGTTTTTT,CASSVGTAGEKLFF
NA,TRBV9,NA,TRBJ2-3,TGTGCCAGCAGCGTAGTCCAGCGGTTTGGAGATACGCAGTATTTT,CASSVVQRFGDTQYF
TRBD1,TRBV11-1,NA,TRBJ2-7,TGTGCCAGCAGCTTAGGGGACAGTTCGATCTCCTACGAGCAGTACTTC,CASSLGDSSISYEQYF
NA,TRBV4-3,NA,TRBJ1-5,TGCGCCAGCAGCCAAGATTGGGGTCAGCCCCAGCATTTT,CASSQDWGQPQHF
NA,TRBV6-5,NA,TRBJ1-1,TGTGCCAGTCAAACAGGGATTAAGACTGAAGCTTTCTTT,CASQTGIKTEAFF
NA,TRBV15,NA,TRBJ2-7,TGTGCCACCAGCAGAGATAAAGGACCCTACGAGCAGTACTTC,CATSRDKGPYEQYF
NA,TRBV29-1,NA,TRBJ2-7,TGCAGCGTTGAAGCGCCTTCGGCTGAGCAGTACTTC,CSVEAPSAEQYF
NA,TRBV24-1,once,TRBJ1-2,TGTGCCACCAGTGATTTGAATTCTCAGGGAATCTATGGCTACACCTTC,CATSDLNSQGIYGYTF
TRBD1,TRBV6-5,NA,TRBJ1-2,TGTGCCAGCACCCCGGGACAGTCAACCTATGGCTACACCTTC,CASTPGQSTYGYTF
NA,TRBV9,NA,TRBJ2-5,TGTGCCAGCAGCTCAGGACAGGGAGGGGATGGGACCCAGTACTTC,CASSSGQGGDGTQYF
NA,TRBV12-3/TRBV12-4,NA,TRBJ1-5,TGTGCCAGCAGTCTACAGGGTTGGCAGCCCCAGCATTTT,CASSLQGWQPQHF
TRBD1,TRBV28,NA,TRBJ2-3,TGTGCCAGCAGTCTCGGACAGGGGGCAGATACGCAGTATTTT,CASSLGQGADTQYF
NA,TRBV19,NA,TRBJ2-3,TGTGCCAGTCGTGGCAGGGGAAGGCGCACAGATACGCAGTATTTT,CASRGRGRRTDTQYF
NA,TRBV5-5,NA,TRBJ2-2,TGTGCCAGCAGCTCCCAGGGACATGGCACCGGGGAGCTGTTTTTT,CASSSQGHGTGELFF
TRBD2,TRBV6-6,NA,TRBJ2-1,TGTGCCAGCAGCAATACCGGGACTAGCGTCAGTGAGCAGTTCTTC,CASSNTGTSVSEQFF